This record looks at one T cell receptor (beta chain) sequence and its context. Its antigen target is currently unknown. Per-base qualities were not stored, and no clone one base away is much larger. The library was generated by the immunoSEQ multiplex PCR assay. For the multiplex PCR, a mixture combining 60 forward primers for TCR Vbeta segments and 13 reverse primers for TCR Jbeta segments was used. Amplification of the CDR3 region of rearranged TCR beta genes was performed with a multiplex PCR assay on genomic DNA. The Illumina HiSeq System was used to sequence the amplified TCR beta libraries as 87-base-pair reads. Per the original workflow: A later analysis counted about 82 million unique TCR beta chains across the 550 to 800 repertoires, and roughly 9.9 million of these chains were shared by at least two donors. Raw reads were error-corrected and collapsed into unique sequences by a nearest-neighbor algorithm in which closely related sequences were merged to remove PCR and sequencing errors. Alignment of CDR3 sequences to IMGT reference sequences was used to assign V, D and J gene segments. Each retained sequence needed at least a six-nucleotide match to both a V gene segment and a J gene segment. A rearrangement counted as productive if the CDR3 had no stop codons and remained in frame with V and J, and every other rearrangement counted as non-productive. Following IMGT convention, CDR3 was defined as the stretch from the second conserved V-encoded cysteine to the conserved J-encoded phenylalanine. In an earlier analysis of just under 600 of the donors, sequences lacking an unambiguous match to a single V gene segment were excluded. In an earlier analysis of some 590 of the donors, a V segment was called functional when productive rearrangements were above 56.7%, and segregating when the standard deviation between donors exceeded 5%. A statistical classification framework was developed to diagnose cytomegalovirus status using the catalog of TCR beta chain sequences. A later analysis assigned V and J genes by comparing TCR nucleotide sequences with IMGT/GENE-DB human TR gene sequences. Using the TCRdist pipeline, a later analysis assigned CDR3 sequences along with most-parsimonious VDJ recombination scenarios. In a later analysis, every TCR beta chain was defined by the combination of its CDR3 amino acid sequence and its V-gene family, and reads without a unique V-gene family were dropped. To address suspected cross-contamination and a sequencing artifact, a later analysis removed a few hundred highly shared, low-generation-probability nucleotide sequences. In a later analysis, a clonal expansion index was calculated for each public chain from normalized within-repertoire ranks of inferred template counts. Generation probabilities in a later analysis came from a VDJ recombination model fitted to out-of-frame rearrangements, and those results were checked against IGoR. Hypergeometric tests were used in a later analysis to score TCR-TCR, TCR-HLA and TCR-CMV co-occurrence, with a repertoire-size bias correction applied to the TCR pairs. To estimate false discovery rates, a later analysis permuted the HLA or CMV assignments 20 times. In a later analysis, co-occurring TCRs were grouped using DBSCAN, with TCRdist sequence similarity added in when clustering inside HLA-allele-positive subsets. Repertoires with fewer than 30,000 or more than 120,000 public chains were left out of co-occurrence clustering, as were five repertoires with anomalous nucleotide sharing. The immuneACCESS repertoire file appears here via TCRdb, limited to in-frame rearrangements. These files lack a portion of the clones; in checked studies, under half of the deficit traces to unresolved V genes, and the cause of the others is not known. The DNA gave D and trimming, while V, J and clone size come from that table. A total of more than 150,000 clones appear in this sample, 84% of them only once. Around 0.37% of the sample rests with the top ten.

This sample is part of a study of cytomegalovirus exposure and HLA in healthy donors (dated by TCRdb to 2015 to 2018). As for the study more broadly: An earlier analysis of fewer than 750 of the donors reported about 300 Gb of sequence data and 117 million unique TCR beta sequences obtained from roughly 170 million T cells. The study was designed to test whether signatures of past pathogen exposure could be identified by cataloging public T cell receptors. Of the approximately 400 genotyped donors, 81% fell in the genetic ancestry cluster associated with self-reported Caucasian donors. Donor age, sex, ethnicity and CMV serostatus were compiled together with the repertoire data. In a later analysis, previously published TCR beta repertoires from 550 to 700 donors were re-analyzed and high-resolution HLA genotyping was added so that TCR occurrence patterns could be studied. A separate validation cohort of 100 to 150 different subjects was used in addition to the 666-subject first cohort. Every repertoire in the discovery cohort had been generated on one and the same sequencing platform. An earlier analysis of 587 of the donors applied high-throughput TCR beta sequencing to assess whether each TCR beta V gene segment acted as functional or pseudogenic. To predict cytomegalovirus infection status, the study brought together high-throughput TCR immunosequencing, statistical association of individual TCRs with disease status, and machine learning. HLA typing included class I and class II loci at four-digit resolution. In the later analysis, no new phenotypic data were used to find candidate immune exposures; instead, reliance was placed on TCR beta sequences and their occurrence across donors. A later genetic analysis used genome-wide SNP genotypes for about 55% of the 666 donors, treating that subset as a discovery cohort. Using immunosequencing, the study profiled T cell repertoires from fewer than 700 subjects and related those repertoires to cytomegalovirus serostatus. An early release covering 500 to 750 HLA-typed donors comprised 250 to 350 gigabases of sequencing data and roughly 85 million unique TCR sequences. Roughly five DR-DQ haplotypes were handled as single units for association and clustering, since linkage in the cohort was strong. The number of donors typed differed by locus, with 629-630 for A, B, C, DRB1 and DQB1, 522 for DQA1, 600 to 610 for DPA1, and some 440 for DPB1. On average, about 200,000 unique TCR beta nucleotide sequences were sequenced per donor among a few hundred genotyped donors of the cohort, with about 17% of those sequences being non-productive. Results and caveats for the whole study, not just this receptor: Roughly uniform sequencing depth across donors was assumed in presence/absence analyses, although this assumption may not hold. Linkage disequilibrium might explain the correlated functional status among segregating V segments, but an unknown experimental factor could not be excluded. In the study, approximately 160 TCR beta chains were listed as associated with cytomegalovirus. It was suggested by the authors that the approach could potentially be generalized to other disease states and immunological phenotypes. For the cohort, immune exposure information was limited to CMV serostatus. Compared with the roughly 720-donor mean, donors in an Asian-associated ancestry cluster had fewer N-insertions in productive TCRs, according to a later genetic analysis. According to a later analysis, parvovirus B19, influenza, CMV and Epstein-Barr virus appeared linked to several top co-occurrence clusters. A further reported finding was that TCR beta sequences accurately predicted the HLA-A and HLA-B alleles for most subjects in the first cohort. In a later analysis, HLA-associated TCR beta chains were found to be more clonally expanded and to have lower generation probabilities than equally common non-associated chains. Because some donors lacked HLA typing at each locus, the association tests relied only on the typed subset. The classifier was reported to diagnose cytomegalovirus status with high specificity and sensitivity in both the original and validation cohorts. A later genetic analysis associated a missense DCLRE1C variant with V-gene and J-gene trimming of TCR beta chains, and an independent cohort replicated the association. In vitro tests confirmed that three of the cytomegalovirus-associated TCR beta chains recognize cytomegalovirus antigens. Strong co-occurrence of HLA alleles, especially DR and DQ, made assigning TCR associations to individual alleles difficult. Most CMV-associated TCR beta chains appeared to be HLA-restricted in a later analysis, and the HLA associations seemed to be driven largely by CMV exposure. Most TCR sequences were seen in very few donors, while some public TCRs were found in many individuals. Because counts were too low, 15 to 20 rarely observed V segments, including chromosome 9 orphons, were left out of the earlier analysis of 587 of the donors. According to a later analysis, TCR association rates differed among HLA loci, with DRB1 alleles showing the most associated TCRs and HLA-C alleles showing the fewest. In an earlier analysis of 587 of the donors, most TCR beta V segments appeared in productive rearrangements about 87% or about 30% of the time, broadly matching IMGT annotations. Specific HLA alleles were associated with 15,000 to 20,000 TCR beta sequences at a false discovery rate of 0.05 in a later analysis. The cohort was sequenced for TCR beta chains only, and without alpha or paired-chain data the features that could be detected were limited. The sequencing pipeline was judged likely to have produced a cluster of highly shared sequence variants as a technical artifact. The 87-base-pair reads could not distinguish some IMGT-functional V segments, including TRBV6-2 and TRBV6-3, so those segments were excluded.

In total, over 600 healthy bone marrow donors made up the cohort. All cohort members were sampled while nominally healthy, although unrecorded immune exposures were likely present. The donor was CMV seronegative and was included in the group of a few hundred seronegative cohort members. Every donor gave a peripheral blood sample, and the peripheral blood mononuclear cells from that sample were used for TCR beta sequencing. Genomic DNA was extracted from the blood cell samples with the Qiagen DNeasy Blood Extraction Kit. The CDR3 goes from the cysteine to the phenylalanine over 16 residues. Just CDR3 DNA is preserved here, 48 bases in frame from base 1. Trimming leaves V shorter by 0 bases and J shorter by 4 bases, with the junction holding 7 bases beyond the gene matches. CDR1 WNHNN and CDR2 SYGVQD were looked up in the germline V gene (reference sequence).

Sequencing used PBMCs. The source is a boy under 10 years old in good health and CMV-seronegative. Recombination joined TRBV10-1 with TRBJ2-3; 7 nucleotides in the junction match TRBD1. The DNA sequence follows: TGCGCCAGCAGTGAGTCGCTTGAAGGGGGCCCAGATACGCAGTATTTT. The resulting protein is CASSESLEGGPDTQYF.